This T cell receptor (beta chain) was sequenced during a study of blood T cell repertoires in COVID-19. Study-wide background: The United States, Italy and Spain supplied acute and convalescent COVID-19 samples. PBMCs, B-cell-depleted T cells, or T cells provided the cDNA or gDNA that made up the material.

As handled by the study authors: How many nucleated cells were present was estimated from reference gene primer amplification. Libraries were prepared by immunoSEQ multiplex PCR; TCRdb keeps only in-frame clonotypes and omits some of them. That table gives V, J and clone size, and the DNA gave D and trimming. The repertoire consists of just under 50,000 clones, with around 80% occurring once and the leading ten covering around a quarter. Germline assignment: CDR1 MRHNA and CDR2 SNTAGT. CDR3 size: 14 residues. Unmatched junction bases numbered 2, after V lost 2 bases and J lost 4 bases. This clone was observed once.

The source of this sequence is a man aged 65 to 79 with acute or convalescent COVID-19. V is TRBV6-4 and J is TRBJ1-2; 9 nucleotides align to TRBD1. Sequencing used peripheral blood. The CDR3 sequence: CASSDVDRGYGYTF. In DNA form, the CDR3 reads TGTGCCAGCAGTGACGTGGACAGGGGCTATGGCTACACCTTC.